One TCR beta chain is described in this entry. No antigen is known for it. Measured with immunoSEQ multiplex PCR; TCRdb has only the in-frame clones, and not every one. The sample contains 70,000 to 90,000 clones, approximately 83% of which appear only once. The data stem from a study of T cell responses to AZD1222 COVID-19 vaccine. Overall study results and limits: The study reported that nearly half of spike-specific TCRs target unmutated variant regions. The donor cohort was predominantly white British with a female majority, and clonal diversity may have been underestimated. Spike-specific TCR repertoires showed rising breadth and depth after two AZD1222 doses.

Timing groups of about 4 and about 12 weeks for second doses were pooled. Trimming took 3 bases from V and 7 from J, leaving 13 bases between them. CDR1 is LNHNV, CDR2 YYDKDF, per germline (reference sequence). The CDR3 is made up of 14 amino acids. The input for sequencing was peripheral blood, taken 28 days after the second AZD1222 dose. This receptor was obtained from an adult who received the AZD1222 COVID-19 vaccine. This chain joins TRBV15 and TRBJ1-5; no clear D gene. The CDR3 DNA is TGTGCCACCAGCAGTGGACCGGCGAGGCAGCCCCAGCATTTT. Its translation: CATSSGPARQPQHF.